Shown below are 32 T cell receptor beta chains from a single sample sequenced in a study of blood T cell repertoires in COVID-19. Generated by immunoSEQ multiplex PCR, the TCRdb table keeps only in-frame clones and is missing some. The sample yields around 170,000 clones, roughly four fifths seen once. Material: peripheral blood. These receptors were obtained from a man aged 25 to 45 with active or convalescent COVID-19.

The rearrangement links TRBV10-3 to TRBJ2-1; tentatively, D is TRBD2 (6 bases). The CDR3 covers 14 residues. Between the trimmed V and J ends, which lost 11 bases and 7 bases, there was a span of 21 bases. Germline CDR1 ENHRY, CDR2 SYGVKD. This CDR3 reads CASWGDDGGNEQFF. CDR3 bases: TGTGCCTCGTGGGGGGACGACGGTGGAAATGAGCAGTTCTTC.

The V gene is TRBV14, the J gene TRBJ1-4; no firm D call. V lost 1 base, J lost 6 bases, and 9 bases lay in between. Germline V gene data show CDR1 as SGHDN and CDR2 as FVKESK. The CDR3 length is 14 residues. CDR3 residues: CASSQGWGDEKLFF. The CDR3 coding sequence is TGTGCCAGCAGCCAAGGCTGGGGAGATGAAAAACTGTTTTTT.

This clone was counted a single time. The chain links TRBV28 to TRBJ2-2; 8 nucleotides line up with TRBD1. The CDR3 is 15 residues long. The germline V gene has CDR1 MDHEN and CDR2 SYDVKM. With V trimmed by 6 bases and J by 4 bases, 7 bases remained unmatched. CDR3 in amino acids: CASSLTGEPTGELFF. DNA of the CDR3: TGTGCCAGCAGCTTGACAGGGGAGCCCACCGGGGAGCTGTTTTTT.

V and J are TRBV6-5 and TRBJ2-7; weak D call: TRBD1 (6 bases). The CDR3 spans 14 residues. Trimming left V 7 bases short and J 0 bases short, with 13 bases between. The germline gives CDR1 MNHEY, CDR2 SVGAGI. The CDR3 DNA follows: TGTGCCAGCAAGGACAGTTGGAGCTCCTACGAGCAGTACTTC. Residues: CASKDSWSSYEQYF.

In this sample, this clone turned up a few times. The chain recombines TRBV30 with TRBJ1-2; D may be TRBD1 (6 bases). Looked up from germline, CDR1 is GTSNPN and CDR2 is SVGIG (reference sequence). The CDR3 has 18 amino acids. The V end was cut by 2 bases, the J end by 0 bases, with 22 bases between. In nucleotides, the CDR3 is TGTGCCTGGAGTAATACAGGGACCGTACTCCCGACTAACTATGGCTACACCTTC. It is translated as CAWSNTGTVLPTNYGYTF.

The rearrangement uses TRBV20-1 and TRBJ1-4; possibly TRBD1 for D (5 bases). With 1 base removed from V and 14 bases from J, the gap between germline ends came to 11 bases. Germline V lookup: CDR1 DFQATT, CDR2 SNEGSKA (reference sequence). The CDR3 has 11 residues. This CDR3 reads CSARGGQGLFF. The CDR3 DNA sequence: TGCAGTGCTAGAGGAGGACAAGGCCTGTTTTTT.

The chain links TRBV28 to TRBJ1-1; a weak D match, TRBD1 (6 bases). Germline V gives CDR1 MDHEN, CDR2 SYDVKM. The CDR3 is 15 residues long. V was pared by 4 bases and J by 4 bases, with 16 bases between. The CDR3 DNA reads TGTGCCAGCAGTTCCCGGGACATGGGAAGCACTGAAGCTTTCTTT. Residues: CASSSRDMGSTEAFF. Filled out from reference TRBV28 and TRBJ1-1, the complete variable domain reads DVKVTQSSRYLVKRTGEKVFLECVQDMDHENMFWYRQDPGLGLRLIYFSYDVKMKEKGDIPEGYSVSREKKERFSLILESASTNQTSMYLCASSSRDMGSTEAFFGQGTRLTVV.

The V call is TRBV6-5, the J call TRBJ1-3; tentatively, D is TRBD1 (6 bases). Germline CDR1 reads MNHEY; CDR2 reads SVGAGI. V lost 8 bases to trimming and J lost 0 bases, with 14 bases between them. The CDR3 sequence is 15 residues long. In nucleotides, the CDR3 is TGTGCCAGCCTGCGGACAGCCGACTCTGGAAACACCATATATTTT. This translates into CASLRTADSGNTIYF.

The chain carries TRBV3-1 (or the pseudogene TRBV3-2) and TRBJ1-1; D not certain. Germline-derived CDR1 and CDR2 are LGHDT and YNNKEL (reference sequence). V shed 0 bases and J shed 0 bases, with 5 bases lying between them. The CDR3 loop spans 14 amino acids. The CDR3 DNA follows: TGTGCCAGCAGCCAAGAACTGCTGAACACTGAAGCTTTCTTT. This sequence encodes CASSQELLNTEAFF.

The chain links TRBV6-5 to TRBJ1-1; 7 positions match TRBD1. The CDR3 runs 16 residues. Trimming at V came to 4 bases and at J to 5 bases, leaving 13 bases not matched to a gene. Germline V gene data show CDR1 as MNHEY and CDR2 as SVGAGI. CDR3 loop: CASSSIRQGPRTEAFF. CDR3 in DNA: TGTGCCAGCAGTTCCATTCGACAGGGACCTAGGACTGAAGCTTTCTTT.

The chain carries TRBV10-3 and TRBJ2-5, with D uncertain. The CDR3 contains 14 residues. Trimming removed 4 bases from V and 5 bases from J, with 14 bases in between. Germline V gene sequence: CDR1 ENHRY, CDR2 SYGVKD. CDR3 sequence reads: CAISGAGLRETQYF. The CDR3 coding sequence is TGTGCCATCAGTGGGGCAGGCCTCAGGGAGACCCAGTACTTC.

The chain joins TRBV6-5 to TRBJ2-2; possibly TRBD1 for D (6 bases). Germline V gene lookup returns CDR1 MNHEY and CDR2 SVGAGI. The CDR3 length is 16 residues. V was shortened by 0 bases and J by 4 bases, with 12 bases between the two germline ends. The CDR3 region has the DNA TGTGCCAGCAGTTACTCGGGCAGGGGCGGCACCGGGGAGCTGTTTTTT. Its translation: CASSYSGRGGTGELFF.

The chain has TRBV5-1 and TRBJ1-4, with TRBD1 as a possible D gene (5 bases). With 0 bases removed from V and 4 bases from J, the gap between germline ends came to 7 bases. Germline V gene lookup returns CDR1 SGHRS and CDR2 YFSETQ. The CDR3 length is 14 residues. This CDR3 reads CASSLEGNNEKLFF. CDR3 nucleotides: TGCGCCAGCAGCTTGGAGGGGAATAATGAAAAACTGTTTTTT.

The chain links TRBV28 to TRBJ1-4, with 7 bases lining up with TRBD1. Losses at the gene ends were 5 bases for V and 4 bases for J; bases not matched to a gene: 7. This CDR3 is 15 amino acids long. CDR1 and CDR2 from the germline V gene are MDHEN and SYDVKM. CDR3 sequence: CASSLLTGINEKLFF. The CDR3 coding sequence is TGTGCCAGCAGTCTACTGACAGGGATTAATGAAAAACTGTTTTTT.

The J gene is TRBJ2-1, the V gene TRBV6-2 or TRBV6-3; perhaps TRBD2 as D (6 bases). Trimming removed 3 bases from V and 5 bases from J, with 8 bases in between. CDR3 size: 13 residues. Germline CDR1 is MNHEY and CDR2 is SVGEGT. CDR3 DNA: TGTGCCAGCAGTTATGGCGGGAACAATGAGCAGTTCTTC. This encodes CASSYGGNNEQFF.

V usage is TRBV5-1 and J usage is TRBJ1-4, with 8 bases aligning to TRBD1. The germline gives CDR1 SGHRS, CDR2 YFSETQ. This CDR3 has 14 amino acids. Trimming removed 4 bases from V and 5 bases from J; junction bases left unmatched: 4. CDR3 sequence: CASSRDRWNEKLFF. CDR3 in DNA: TGCGCCAGCAGCCGGGACAGGTGGAATGAAAAACTGTTTTTT.

This chain connects TRBV21-1 to TRBJ2-7; no DNA check was done on the table's D call, TRBD2. TRBV21-1 is deemed a pseudogene. The CDR3 has 16 residues. As DNA, the CDR3 is TGTGCCAGCAGCAAAGGACGGGAATTCGTTTTCTACGAGCAGTACTTC. Amino acid sequence: CASSKGREFVFYEQYF.

The gene calls are TRBV9 and TRBJ1-1; D unclear. CDR1 and CDR2 (germline): SGDLS, YYNGEE. V was cut by 2 bases and J by 1 base, with 12 bases left in between. The CDR3 has 15 residues. CDR3 in amino acids: CASSVMGGPNTEAFF. Written as DNA, the CDR3 is TGTGCCAGCAGCGTCATGGGAGGACCGAACACTGAAGCTTTCTTT.

The chain has TRBV24-1 and TRBJ2-3, with 7 bases identical to TRBD1. V lost 2 bases, J lost 5 bases, and 3 bases stayed unmatched. Germline CDR1 reads KGHDR; CDR2 reads SFDVKD. CDR3 length: 14 amino acids. CDR3 protein: CATSDSQGEDTQYF. The CDR3 DNA is TGTGCCACCAGTGATTCTCAGGGGGAAGATACGCAGTATTTT.

This rearrangement joins TRBV25-1 to TRBJ1-2; the D gene is possibly TRBD1 (5 bases). CDR1 MGHDK and CDR2 SYGVNS come from the germline V gene. Trimming stripped 6 bases from V and 7 bases from J, with 21 bases between. The CDR3 is 15 amino acids. The CDR3 region has the DNA TGTGCCAGCAGCCTCCCGGGGGGGGTCATTGGTGGCTACACCTTC. It is translated as CASSLPGGVIGGYTF.

The gene calls are TRBV2 and TRBJ2-7, with TRBD1 matching over 7 bases. The CDR3 has 13 amino acids. V was clipped by 6 bases and J by 3 bases; unmatched bases: 5. Germline lookup yields CDR1 SNHLY and CDR2 FYNNEI. CDR3 region: CASSPGGFYEQYV. CDR3 coding DNA: TGTGCCAGCAGCCCAGGGGGTTTCTACGAGCAGTACGTC.

The chain links TRBV7-9 to TRBJ2-1, with 9 bases identical to TRBD2. Trimming removed 5 bases from V and 4 bases from J; junction bases left unmatched: 6. Germline V gene sequence: CDR1 SEHNR, CDR2 FQNEAQ (reference sequence). This CDR3 is 15 amino acids long. Here the CDR3 DNA reads TGTGCCAGCAGCCCTTTAGCGGGGGTATACAATGAGCAGTTCTTC. Protein: CASSPLAGVYNEQFF.

V usage is TRBV24-1 and J usage is TRBJ2-1; TRBD2 is a possible D gene (6 bases). Germline V lookup: CDR1 KGHDR, CDR2 SFDVKD. Trimming cost V 6 bases and J 9 bases, with 11 bases left between them. The CDR3 is 12 residues long. The CDR3 DNA reads as TGTGCCACCAGTCCCGTGGGAGGTGAGCAGTTCTTC. Its translation: CATSPVGGEQFF.

V and J are TRBV28 and TRBJ1-1; D unresolved. V lost 3 bases and J 4 bases, leaving 12 bases between the germline ends. This CDR3 spans 14 amino acids. Germline values: CDR1 MDHEN, CDR2 SYDVKM. The CDR3 bases are TGTGCCAGCAGTTTCCGGGGTTCGGCCACTGAAGCTTTCTTT. It is translated as CASSFRGSATEAFF. Full variable domain (outside the CDR3, taken from reference TRBV28 and TRBJ1-1): DVKVTQSSRYLVKRTGEKVFLECVQDMDHENMFWYRQDPGLGLRLIYFSYDVKMKEKGDIPEGYSVSREKKERFSLILESASTNQTSMYLCASSFRGSATEAFFGQGTRLTVV.

The chain carries TRBV5-4 and TRBJ1-1, with a possible D match to TRBD1 (6 bases). Trimming took off 4 bases at V and 4 bases at J, with 14 bases between the two ends. Germline V gives CDR1 SGHNT, CDR2 YYREEE (reference sequence). The length of the CDR3 is 14 residues. Here the CDR3 reads CASSRTGWGTEAFF. The CDR3 coding sequence is TGTGCCAGCAGCCGCACAGGGTGGGGCACTGAAGCTTTCTTT.

The chain joins TRBV9 to TRBJ1-4; the D gene is possibly TRBD1 (6 bases). This CDR3 spans 14 amino acids. Germline CDR1 and CDR2: SGDLS and YYNGEE. The V gene lost 4 bases and the J gene lost 3 bases, with 10 bases spanning the gap. Written as DNA, the CDR3 is TGTGCCAGCAGCCCAGGGGTTCCTAATGAAAAACTGTTTTTT. Encoded protein: CASSPGVPNEKLFF. The full variable domain, its missing parts supplied by reference TRBV9 and TRBJ1-4, is DSGVTQTPKHLITATGQRVTLRCSPRSGDLSVYWYQQSLDQGLQFLIQYYNGEERAKGNILERFSAQQFPDLHSELNLSSLELGDSALYFCASSPGVPNEKLFFGSGTQLSVL.

This clone has a handful of counts. The V gene is TRBV6-6, the J gene TRBJ2-7; 10 bases line up with TRBD1. Germline V CDR1 and CDR2: MNHNY, SVGAGI (reference sequence). V lost 7 bases to trimming and J lost 2 bases; unmatched junction nucleotides: 5. The CDR3 totals 14 residues. The CDR3 DNA sequence: TGTGCCAGCACCGGGACAGGGGTTCCCTACGAGCAGTACTTC. It translates to CASTGTGVPYEQYF.

The V call is TRBV10-3, the J call TRBJ1-1, with TRBD1 as a possible D gene (6 bases). Germline V gene sequence: CDR1 ENHRY, CDR2 SYGVKD. This CDR3 comprises 14 residues. The V gene lost 3 bases and the J gene lost 2 bases, with 10 bases spanning the gap. The CDR3 coding sequence is TGTGCCATCAGTGAAGGGACATTAAACACTGAAGCTTTCTTT. Its protein is CAISEGTLNTEAFF.

The CDR3 region has the DNA TGTGCCAGCAGCGGAGATGGAGGGCCGGGGTACTTC. It specifies CASSGDGGPGYF. The chain is built from TRBV13 and TRBJ2-5, with a tentative D call TRBD2 (6 bases). The CDR3 length is 12 residues. V gave up 5 bases and J gave up 13 bases, with 17 bases separating them. Germline values: CDR1 PRHDT, CDR2 FYEKMQ (reference sequence).

The chain combines TRBV2 with TRBJ2-7; the D gene is possibly TRBD1 (5 bases). V gave up 4 bases and J gave up 3 bases, with 7 bases separating them. In germline, CDR1 is SNHLY, CDR2 FYNNEI. The CDR3 covers 12 residues. Here the CDR3 DNA reads TGTGCCAGCAGTGGGGGCGTCTACGAGCAGTACTTC. It is translated as CASSGGVYEQYF.

This clone was seen once. The V and J genes are TRBV30 and TRBJ2-1; TRBD1 aligns across 9 bases. The J segment lost 8 bases and the V segment lost 4 bases, leaving 12 bases of the junction unmatched. The length of the CDR3 is 15 residues. CDR1 and CDR2 (germline): GTSNPN, SVGIG (reference sequence). CDR3 residues: CAWNQGQGVNHEQFF. The CDR3 bases are TGTGCCTGGAACCAGGGACAGGGAGTTAACCATGAGCAGTTCTTC.

This clone was counted only a few times. The CDR3 sequence: CASSPHTGVGYTF. The DNA of the CDR3 is TGTGCCAGCAGCCCCCACACAGGGGTTGGCTACACCTTC. This chain uses TRBV14 with TRBJ1-2; 7 bases line up with TRBD1. CDR3 length: 13 amino acids. The V segment lost 4 bases and the J segment 7 bases; nucleotides outside the gene matches: 6. Per the germline V gene, CDR1 is SGHDN and CDR2 is FVKESK.